This T cell receptor (beta chain) appears in the sequencing data of a study of T cell clones after liver transplantation. As for the study in general: Post-transplant blood was tracked for graft-donor-reactive T cell clones identified in a pre-transplant mixed lymphocyte reaction. Tolerance: complete withdrawal held at least one year, liver enzymes staying within twice normal.

Points from the study as a whole: In 5 of 8 subjects, circulating graft-donor-reactive CD4 TCRbeta sequences fell significantly after transplant.

Turning to this clone: Its target is not known.

Clones were sequenced by immunoSEQ multiplex PCR, and TCRdb holds only the in-frame ones, with some missing. The table has roughly 80,000 clones, roughly 83% seen once. The CDR3 covers 15 residues. The TCR was taken from a human patient who received a liver transplant. Part of the T cell pool may stem from the graft donor. Sequenced here: CD4+ T cells from blood, sampled at the 22-month timepoint. The genes are TRBV12-2 and TRBJ2-5; the table gives TRBD2 as D, unverified against the DNA. TRBV12-2 is an annotated pseudogene. The CDR3 region has the DNA TGTGCAAGTCGCTTCCAAGGAGGGGACCAAGAGACCCAGTACTTC. This sequence encodes CASRFQGGDQETQYF.